These 32 T cell receptor beta chains came from one sample sequenced in a study of regulatory T cells in long-lasting Graves disease. Arm-PCR with iRepertoire HTBI primers amplified the CDR3 regions for these TCR beta libraries. TCRdb processed the multiplex PCR reads anew with MiXCR; each CDR3 protein has one entry. The data contain 350,000 to 450,000 distinct CDR3 sequences, 12% of them singletons. The time point here: newly diagnosed GD, antithyroid drugs for less than 3 months. PBMC-extracted RNA yielded the TCR library. The same sample was also used in a study of T cells in Graves' hyperthyroidism and ophthalmopathy.

The sequencing used peripheral blood mononuclear cells (PBMCs), collected at new diagnosis, from a patient treated with antithyroid drugs. Every receptor here comes from a woman younger than 30 with Graves disease.

This clonotype was counted at least ten times. The genes are TRBV3-1 and TRBJ2-7; D gene uncertain. Germline V gene sequence: CDR1 LGHDT, CDR2 YNNKEL (reference sequence). The CDR3 contains 14 residues. Trimming cost V 4 bases and J 2 bases, with 12 bases left between them. The CDR3 loop is CASSPLITTYEQYF. The CDR3, as DNA: TGTGCCAGCAGCCCACTGATTACCACCTACGAGCAGTACTTC.

This clonotype was seen repeatedly, ten times or more. This chain uses TRBV10-2 with TRBJ2-1, with 8 bases matching TRBD2. The trim removed 7 bases at V and 7 bases at J, leaving 9 bases unmatched. The CDR3 totals 14 residues. Germline CDR1 reads WSHSY; CDR2 reads SAAADI. The CDR3 nucleotides read TGCGCCAGCACCCCCAGCGGGAGTTGGAATGAGCAGTTCTTC. Its protein is CASTPSGSWNEQFF.

The V gene is TRBV18, the J gene TRBJ2-5; a weak D match, TRBD2 (6 bases). The CDR3 sequence is 17 residues long. The germline CDR1 and CDR2 sequences are KGHSH and LQKENI. Trimming cost V 3 bases and J 1 base, with 18 bases left between them. CDR3 DNA: TGTGCCAGCTCACCCATTAAAGTGGCGGGGAGCCAAGAGACCCAGTACTTC. Its protein product is CASSPIKVAGSQETQYF.

J is TRBJ1-5 and V is TRBV5-5, with 8 bases matching TRBD1. This CDR3 spans 11 amino acids. Trimming removed 4 bases from V and 15 bases from J; junction bases left unmatched: 6. Germline V gene sequence: CDR1 SGHKS, CDR2 YYEKEE (reference sequence). The DNA of the CDR3 is TGTGCCAGCAGCGGTAGGACAGGGACGCATTTT. It specifies CASSGRTGTHF.

This clonotype was seen repeatedly, ten times or more. The junction shows a germline mismatch at one end, possibly a read error. The rearrangement joins TRBV20-1 to TRBJ2-7, with TRBD2 identical over 9 bases. CDR3 size: 12 residues. Germline CDR1 is DFQATT and CDR2 is SNEGSKA (reference sequence). The CDR3 DNA is TGCAGTGCTCCGGGACTAGCCATCGAGAAGTACTTC. As protein: CSAPGLAIEKYF.

This chain joins TRBV4-1 and TRBJ2-1, with D possibly matching TRBD2 (6 bases). Trimming stripped 1 base from V and 1 base from J, with 8 bases between. This CDR3 comprises 15 residues. Germline lookup yields CDR1 MGHRA and CDR2 YSYEKL. CDR3 in DNA: TGCGCCAGCAGCCAAGTTGGGGGGTCCTACAATGAGCAGTTCTTC. This gives the protein CASSQVGGSYNEQFF.

This clonotype was detected many times. The rearrangement links TRBV20-1 to TRBJ2-5; 14 bases are a match to TRBD2. Germline V gene lookup returns CDR1 DFQATT and CDR2 SNEGSKA (reference sequence). The CDR3 runs 16 residues. V trimming: 3 bases; J trimming: 4 bases; junction bases outside the gene matches: 7. Here the CDR3 DNA reads TGCAGTGCTAGCCGACTAGCGGGAGGGCCAAGAGAGACCCAGTACTTC. Its translation: CSASRLAGGPRETQYF.

V is TRBV4-1 and J is TRBJ1-1; no clear D. Germline CDR1 and CDR2: MGHRA and YSYEKL. V lost 1 base to trimming and J lost 1 base, with 16 bases between them. There are 17 residues in the CDR3. The CDR3: CASSQAMLMLKNTEAFF. The CDR3 DNA is TGCGCCAGCAGCCAAGCAATGTTGATGCTAAAGAACACTGAAGCTTTCTTT.

This clonotype came up a few times. This sequence joins TRBV19 and TRBJ1-1; D perhaps matches TRBD1 (5 bases). V was trimmed by 1 base and J by 5 bases, leaving 8 bases between them. The CDR3 runs 13 residues. The germline V gene encodes CDR1 LNHDA and CDR2 SQIVND (reference sequence). As DNA, the CDR3 is TGTGCCAGTAGTATAGCGAAGGGGACTGAAGCTTTCTTT. This codes for CASSIAKGTEAFF.

This clonotype was detected only a few times. This chain joins TRBV28 and TRBJ1-2; D call uncertain. The V end was cut by 5 bases, the J end by 4 bases, with 8 bases between. The germline CDR1 and CDR2 sequences are MDHEN and SYDVKM. CDR3 length equals 12 residues. The CDR3: CASSTASYGYTF. CDR3 nucleotide sequence: TGTGCCAGCAGTACCGCTAGCTATGGCTACACCTTC.

The table lists this clonotype with many counts. CDR3 DNA: TGCAGTGCGGGTCTAGCGGGAGGGGGTGAGCAGTACTTC. This sequence encodes CSAGLAGGGEQYF. The rearrangement joins TRBV20-1 to TRBJ2-7, with TRBD2 identical over 12 bases. Germline CDR1 and CDR2: DFQATT and SNEGSKA (reference sequence). Trimming cost V 6 bases and J 7 bases; bases outside gene matches: 7. The CDR3 has 13 amino acids.

Many counts were recorded for this clonotype. The rearrangement joins TRBV5-1 to TRBJ1-2; tentative D call: TRBD1 (5 bases). V was clipped by 0 bases and J by 4 bases, with 13 bases between them. Germline V gene sequence: CDR1 SGHRS, CDR2 YFSETQ. This CDR3 is 15 amino acids long. For the CDR3, the DNA is TGCGCCAGCAGCTTGGGGGGGAATTTACCCTATGGCTACACCTTC. It codes for CASSLGGNLPYGYTF.

As concerns this clonotype: This may arise from a read error, as a much more abundant clone is one base away. V is TRBV29-1 and J is TRBJ1-1; D unclear. From germline, CDR1 is SQVTM and CDR2 ANQGSEA. This CDR3 is built from 14 residues. Here the CDR3 DNA reads TGCAGCGTTGAAGATCCCAGCCGGAACACTGAAGCTTCCTTT. Amino acids: CSVEDPSRNTEASF.

This clonotype has a count of ten or more. The chain employs TRBV12-5 and TRBJ2-5; the match to TRBD1 covers 11 bases. V lost 6 bases, J lost 3 bases, and 3 bases stayed unmatched. The CDR3 loop spans 14 amino acids. Germline loops: CDR1 LGHNT, CDR2 FRNRAP. CDR3: CASGSGQGEETQYF. The CDR3 DNA reads TGTGCTAGTGGATCGGGACAGGGGGAAGAGACCCAGTACTTC.

This clonotype was counted only a few times. The chain combines TRBV4-2 with TRBJ2-5; 8 positions agree with TRBD1. The CDR3 is 16 residues long. The V segment lost 4 bases and the J segment 1 base; nucleotides outside the gene matches: 8. The germline CDR1 and CDR2 sequences are LGHNA and YNFKEQ. DNA of the CDR3: TGTGCCAGCAGCCGAGAGACAGGGGTCCCCCAAGAGACCCAGTACTTC. Its translation: CASSRETGVPQETQYF.

In this sample, this clonotype turned up many times. The genes are TRBV20-1 and TRBJ2-7; D may be TRBD2 (5 bases). V lost 5 bases to trimming and J lost 0 bases, with 14 bases between them. The length of the CDR3 is 14 residues. Per the germline V gene, CDR1 is DFQATT and CDR2 is SNEGSKA (reference sequence). The chain's CDR3 is CSAGRRRASYEQYF. The CDR3 DNA sequence: TGCAGTGCTGGGCGAAGGCGGGCCTCCTACGAGCAGTACTTC.

At least ten counts were recorded for this clonotype. The chain has TRBV5-1 and TRBJ2-2, with a possible D match to TRBD1 (5 bases). The CDR3 spans 15 residues. V shed 8 bases and J shed 5 bases, with 19 bases lying between them. Germline V lookup: CDR1 SGHRS, CDR2 YFSETQ. Here the CDR3 reads CASMSGHIGTGELFF. In DNA form, the CDR3 reads TGCGCCAGTATGTCCGGACACATAGGAACCGGGGAGCTGTTTTTT.

In this sample, this clonotype turned up many times. V is TRBV6-5 and J is TRBJ1-5; TRBD1 aligns across 7 bases. The CDR3 runs 14 residues. V shed 4 bases, J shed 5 bases, and the junction held 5 bases outside the gene matches. Germline V gene lookup returns CDR1 MNHEY and CDR2 SVGAGI. CDR3 protein: CASSLGQRYQPQHF. CDR3 coding DNA: TGTGCCAGCAGTTTGGGACAGCGTTATCAGCCCCAGCATTTT.

This clonotype was observed many times. V usage is TRBV20-1 and J usage is TRBJ2-5, with D perhaps TRBD2 (6 bases). Germline V gene lookup returns CDR1 DFQATT and CDR2 SNEGSKA (reference sequence). V was pared by 4 bases and J by 4 bases, with 10 bases between. The CDR3 contains 12 residues. CDR3 nucleotide sequence: TGCAGTGCTAACCGGGGGTTAGAGACCCAGTACTTC. It yields the protein CSANRGLETQYF.

On this clonotype itself: Just one base apart from a much larger clone, this may be a read error. The chain has TRBV7-9 and TRBJ2-1; 9 positions agree with TRBD2. Germline assignment: CDR1 SEHNR and CDR2 FQNEAQ (reference sequence). The CDR3 extends over 16 amino acids. The CDR3 loop is CASSWDPLAGYNEQLF. CDR3 nucleotide sequence: TGTGCCAGCAGCTGGGACCCTCTAGCGGGGTACAATGAGCAGCTCTTC.

This clonotype was found many times. The chain couples TRBV11-2 to TRBJ1-1; 8 bases map to TRBD1. Trimming at V came to 4 bases and at J to 2 bases, leaving 6 bases not matched to a gene. The CDR3 is 15 amino acids. Germline V lookup: CDR1 SGHAT, CDR2 FQNNGV. In nucleotides, the CDR3 is TGTGCCAGCAGCTCACGGACAGGGCTAAACACTGAAGCTTTCTTT. It codes for CASSSRTGLNTEAFF.

The rearrangement links TRBV9 to TRBJ1-1; tentatively, D is TRBD1 (5 bases). Deletions cut 0 bases from V and 1 base from J, with 7 bases between. Germline loops: CDR1 SGDLS, CDR2 YYNGEE. The CDR3 spans 14 residues. CDR3 in amino acids: CASSVVDRNTEAFF. The CDR3 DNA reads TGTGCCAGCAGCGTAGTTGACAGGAACACTGAAGCTTTCTTT.

This clonotype was recorded many times. This chain joins TRBV7-3 and TRBJ2-3; 11 bases align to TRBD2. This CDR3 is built from 15 residues. Per germline, CDR1 SGHTA and CDR2 FQGTGA. V shed 6 bases, J shed 2 bases, and the junction held 4 bases outside the gene matches. Written as DNA, the CDR3 is TGTGCCAGCAGAACTAGCGGGAGTATCACAGATACGCAGTATTTT. It specifies CASRTSGSITDTQYF.

The rearrangement uses TRBV5-1 and TRBJ2-5, with 7 bases lining up with TRBD1. The germline gives CDR1 SGHRS, CDR2 YFSETQ. V was pared by 4 bases and J by 0 bases, with 12 bases of the junction left unmatched. This CDR3 is 17 amino acids long. The CDR3 nucleotides read TGCGCCAGCAGCGGTGTGGGATCCAGGGGGTACCAAGAGACCCAGTACTTC. Encoded protein: CASSGVGSRGYQETQYF.

This chain joins TRBV6-1 and TRBJ1-5, with unresolved D. Trimming pared 7 bases from V and 6 bases from J, leaving 13 bases between. The length of the CDR3 is 13 residues. Germline lookup yields CDR1 MNHNS and CDR2 SASEGT. The chain's CDR3 is CASTSFGGQPQHF. As DNA, the CDR3 is TGTGCCAGCACCTCTTTTGGCGGTCAGCCCCAGCATTTT.

The chain employs TRBV3-1 and TRBJ1-2; D perhaps matches TRBD1 (5 bases). The germline CDR1 and CDR2 sequences are LGHDT and YNNKEL (reference sequence). CDR3 length equals 13 residues. V was shortened by 5 bases and J by 6 bases, with 13 bases between the two germline ends. In DNA form, the CDR3 reads TGTGCCAGCAGCATCTACGTCAGGGATGGCTACACCTTC. Translating it yields CASSIYVRDGYTF.

This chain uses TRBV6-2 or TRBV6-3 with TRBJ1-4, with 7 positions matching TRBD1. The CDR3 loop spans 15 amino acids. Looked up from germline, CDR1 is MNHEY and CDR2 is SVGEGT. Unmatched junction bases numbered 7, after V lost 2 bases and J lost 7 bases. The CDR3 DNA follows: TGTGCCAGCAGTTACGGTGCAGGGGGTGGTGAAAAACTGTTTTTT. The encoded protein is CASSYGAGGGEKLFF.

This chain links TRBV12-3 or TRBV12-4 with TRBJ2-1; D is undetermined. This CDR3 contains 15 residues. With 3 bases removed from V and 0 bases from J, the gap between germline ends came to 9 bases. The CDR3: CASSFPWSSYNEQFF. The CDR3 region has the DNA TGTGCCAGCAGTTTTCCCTGGAGCTCCTACAATGAGCAGTTCTTC.

The sample holds many counts of this clonotype. J is TRBJ2-7 and V is TRBV30; possibly TRBD1 for D (6 bases). Trimming removed 1 base from V and 3 bases from J, with 13 bases in between. Germline V gives CDR1 GTSNPN, CDR2 SVGIG (reference sequence). This CDR3 is 14 amino acids long. Here the CDR3 reads CAWSELGRGYEQYF. CDR3 in DNA: TGTGCCTGGAGTGAGTTGGGCAGGGGCTACGAGCAGTACTTC.

In this sample, this clonotype turned up many times. CDR3 loop: CASSLELGNTEAFF. CDR3 nucleotide sequence: TGCGCCAGCAGCTTGGAGTTGGGGAACACTGAAGCTTTCTTT. This chain joins TRBV5-1 and TRBJ1-1; the D is unclear. The ends were cut back, 0 bases at V and 1 base at J, with 7 bases in the middle. Germline V lookup: CDR1 SGHRS, CDR2 YFSETQ. This CDR3 has 14 amino acids.

This clonotype has a count of ten or more. This chain links TRBV2 with TRBJ1-6; unclear D gene. V dropped 6 bases and J dropped 10 bases, with 19 bases sitting between them. CDR3 length equals 15 residues. Germline lookup yields CDR1 SNHLY and CDR2 FYNNEI. CDR3 protein: CASSASWPSGSPLHF. CDR3 nucleotides: TGTGCCAGCAGCGCCTCTTGGCCTTCGGGATCACCCCTCCACTTT.

This clonotype was detected ten times or more. The genes are TRBV28 and TRBJ2-1; D is unclear. The V gene lost 6 bases and the J gene lost 8 bases, with 20 bases spanning the gap. The CDR3 is 15 amino acids. Germline V gene lookup returns CDR1 MDHEN and CDR2 SYDVKM. CDR3 bases: TGTGCCAGCAGCCCTCGAGTAAAAGGAAAGGATGAGCAGTTCTTC. It codes for CASSPRVKGKDEQFF.